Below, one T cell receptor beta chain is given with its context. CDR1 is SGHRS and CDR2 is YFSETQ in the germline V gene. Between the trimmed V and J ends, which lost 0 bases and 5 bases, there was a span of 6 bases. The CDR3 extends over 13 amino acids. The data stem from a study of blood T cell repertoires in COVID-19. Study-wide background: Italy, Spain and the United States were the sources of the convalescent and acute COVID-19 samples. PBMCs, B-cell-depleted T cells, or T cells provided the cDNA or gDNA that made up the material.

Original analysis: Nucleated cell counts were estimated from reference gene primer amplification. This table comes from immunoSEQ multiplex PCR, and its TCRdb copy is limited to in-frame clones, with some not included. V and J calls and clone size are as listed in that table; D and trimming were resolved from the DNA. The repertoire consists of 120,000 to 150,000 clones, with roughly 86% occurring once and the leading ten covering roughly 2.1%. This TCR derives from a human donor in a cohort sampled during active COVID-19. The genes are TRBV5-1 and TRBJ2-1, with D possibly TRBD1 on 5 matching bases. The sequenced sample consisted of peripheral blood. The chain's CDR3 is CASSLVGDNEQFF. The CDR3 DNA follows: TGCGCCAGCAGCTTGGTAGGGGACAATGAGCAGTTCTTC.